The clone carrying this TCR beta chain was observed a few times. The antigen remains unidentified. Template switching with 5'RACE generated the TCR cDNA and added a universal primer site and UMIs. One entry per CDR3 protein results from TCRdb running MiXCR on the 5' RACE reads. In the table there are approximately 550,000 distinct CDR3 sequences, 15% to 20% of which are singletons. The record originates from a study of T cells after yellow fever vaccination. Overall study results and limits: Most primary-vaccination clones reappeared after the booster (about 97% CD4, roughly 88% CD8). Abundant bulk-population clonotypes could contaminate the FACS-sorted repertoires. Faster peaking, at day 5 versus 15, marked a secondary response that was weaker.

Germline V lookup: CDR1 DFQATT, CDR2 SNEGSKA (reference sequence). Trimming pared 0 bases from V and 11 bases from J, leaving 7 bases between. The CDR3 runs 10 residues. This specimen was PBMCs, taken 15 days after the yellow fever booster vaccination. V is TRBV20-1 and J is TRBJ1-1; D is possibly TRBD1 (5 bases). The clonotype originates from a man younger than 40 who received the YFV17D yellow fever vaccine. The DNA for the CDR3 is TGCAGTGCTAGAGAACAGGAGGCTTTCTTT. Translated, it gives CSAREQEAFF.